The clone carrying this T cell receptor (beta chain) is judged medium-sized. This record belongs to a study of blood T cell repertoires in COVID-19. About the research overall: Spain, Italy and the United States supplied samples that represented acute and convalescent COVID-19. PBMCs, B-cell-depleted T cells, or T cells were the source of the cDNA or gDNA that made up the material.

Authors' analysis steps: Scientists estimated how many nucleated cells there were by amplifying reference gene primers. Sequencing was performed with immunoSEQ multiplex PCR; in TCRdb, only in-frame clones are kept and a portion is missing. V and J calls and clone size are those listed in that table; D and trimming were worked out from the DNA. Among approximately 200,000 clones, roughly 76% were seen once, and the ten largest hold roughly 4.9%. The V gene end was trimmed by 0 bases and the J gene end by 5 bases; junction bases not matched to a gene: 2. CDR3 length: 14 amino acids. Germline V lookup: CDR1 GTSNPN, CDR2 SVGIG (reference sequence).

The chain carries TRBV30 and TRBJ2-3; 10 bases match TRBD2. Input material: peripheral blood. This clonotype was obtained from a human donor in a cohort sampled during active COVID-19. The DNA for the CDR3 is TGTGCCTGGAGTGTACTAGCGGGAATAGATACGCAGTATTTT. Translating it yields CAWSVLAGIDTQYF.